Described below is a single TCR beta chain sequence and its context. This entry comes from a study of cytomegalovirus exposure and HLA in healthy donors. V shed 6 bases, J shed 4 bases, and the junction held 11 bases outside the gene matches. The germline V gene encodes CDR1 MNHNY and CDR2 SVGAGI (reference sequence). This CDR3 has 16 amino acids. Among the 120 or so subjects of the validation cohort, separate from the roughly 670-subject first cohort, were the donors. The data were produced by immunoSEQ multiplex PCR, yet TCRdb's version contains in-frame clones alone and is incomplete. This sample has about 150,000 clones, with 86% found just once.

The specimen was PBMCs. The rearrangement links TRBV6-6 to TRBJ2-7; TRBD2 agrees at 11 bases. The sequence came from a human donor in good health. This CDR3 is CASRAHSGRALYEQYF. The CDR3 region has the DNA TGTGCCAGCAGGGCCCATAGCGGGAGGGCACTATACGAGCAGTACTTC.